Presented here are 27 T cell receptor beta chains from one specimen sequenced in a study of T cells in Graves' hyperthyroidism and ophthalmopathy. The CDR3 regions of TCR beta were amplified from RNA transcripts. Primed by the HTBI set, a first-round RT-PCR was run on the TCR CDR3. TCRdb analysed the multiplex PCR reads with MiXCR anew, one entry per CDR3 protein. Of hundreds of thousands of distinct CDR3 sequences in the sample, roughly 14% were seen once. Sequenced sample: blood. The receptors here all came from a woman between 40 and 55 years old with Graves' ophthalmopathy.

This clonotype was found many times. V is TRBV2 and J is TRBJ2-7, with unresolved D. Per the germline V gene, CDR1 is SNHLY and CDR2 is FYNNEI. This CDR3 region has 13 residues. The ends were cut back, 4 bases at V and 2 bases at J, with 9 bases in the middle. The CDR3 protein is CASSVYGTYEQYF. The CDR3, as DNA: TGTGCCAGCAGTGTCTATGGGACCTACGAGCAGTACTTC.

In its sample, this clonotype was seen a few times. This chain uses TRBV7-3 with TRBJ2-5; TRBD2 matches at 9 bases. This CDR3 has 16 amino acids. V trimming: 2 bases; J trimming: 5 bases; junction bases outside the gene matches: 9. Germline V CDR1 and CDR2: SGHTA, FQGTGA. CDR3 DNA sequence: TGTGCCAGCAGCTTATCGCCTAGCGGGACGGGGGAGACCCAGTACTTC. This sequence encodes CASSLSPSGTGETQYF.

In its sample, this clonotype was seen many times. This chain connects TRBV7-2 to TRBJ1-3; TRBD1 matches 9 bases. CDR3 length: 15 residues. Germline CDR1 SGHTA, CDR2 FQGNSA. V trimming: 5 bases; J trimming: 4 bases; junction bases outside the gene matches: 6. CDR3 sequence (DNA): TGTGCCAGCAGCAACCGACAGGGGGACGGAAACACCATATATTTT. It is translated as CASSNRQGDGNTIYF.

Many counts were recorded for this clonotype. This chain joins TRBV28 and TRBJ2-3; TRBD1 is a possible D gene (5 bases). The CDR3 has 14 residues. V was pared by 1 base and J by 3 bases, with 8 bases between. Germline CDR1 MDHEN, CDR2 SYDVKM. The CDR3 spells CASSLLAGTDTQYF. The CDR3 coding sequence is TGTGCCAGCAGTTTATTGGCAGGGACAGATACGCAGTATTTT. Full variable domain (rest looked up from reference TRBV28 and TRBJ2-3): DVKVTQSSRYLVKRTGEKVFLECVQDMDHENMFWYRQDPGLGLRLIYFSYDVKMKEKGDIPEGYSVSREKKERFSLILESASTNQTSMYLCASSLLAGTDTQYFGPGTRLTVL.

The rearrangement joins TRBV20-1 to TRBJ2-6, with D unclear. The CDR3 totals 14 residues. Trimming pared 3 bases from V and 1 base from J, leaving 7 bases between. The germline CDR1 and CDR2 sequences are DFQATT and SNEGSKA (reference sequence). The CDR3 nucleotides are TGCAGTGCTAGGGGGTATTCTGGGGCCAACGTCCTGACTTTC. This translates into CSARGYSGANVLTF.

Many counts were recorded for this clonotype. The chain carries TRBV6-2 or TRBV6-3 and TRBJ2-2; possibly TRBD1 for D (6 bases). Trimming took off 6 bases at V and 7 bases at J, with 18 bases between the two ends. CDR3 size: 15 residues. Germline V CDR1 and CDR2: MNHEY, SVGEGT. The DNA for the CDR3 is TGTGCCAGCAGGACAGGACCAGGGGTACACGGGGAGCTGTTTTTT. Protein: CASRTGPGVHGELFF.

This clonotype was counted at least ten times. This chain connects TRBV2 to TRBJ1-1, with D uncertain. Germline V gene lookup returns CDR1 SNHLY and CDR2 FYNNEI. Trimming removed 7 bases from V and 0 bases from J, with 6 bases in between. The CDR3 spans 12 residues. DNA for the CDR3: TGTGCCAGCAAACAGATGAACACTGAAGCTTTCTTT. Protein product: CASKQMNTEAFF.

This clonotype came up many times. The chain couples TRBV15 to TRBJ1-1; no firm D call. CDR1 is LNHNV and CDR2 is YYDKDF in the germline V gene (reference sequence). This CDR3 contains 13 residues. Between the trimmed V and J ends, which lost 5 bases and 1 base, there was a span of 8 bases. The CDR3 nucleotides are TGTGCCACCAGCCGGAGACAGAACACTGAAGCTTTCTTT. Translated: CATSRRQNTEAFF.

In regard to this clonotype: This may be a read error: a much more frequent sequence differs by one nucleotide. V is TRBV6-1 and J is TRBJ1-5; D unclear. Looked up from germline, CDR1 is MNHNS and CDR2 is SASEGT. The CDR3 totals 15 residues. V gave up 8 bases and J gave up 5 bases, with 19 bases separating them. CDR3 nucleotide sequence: TGTGCCAGCGAAAGAACTTTCGAGGGCCATCAGCCCCAGCATTTT. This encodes CASERTFEGHQPQHF.

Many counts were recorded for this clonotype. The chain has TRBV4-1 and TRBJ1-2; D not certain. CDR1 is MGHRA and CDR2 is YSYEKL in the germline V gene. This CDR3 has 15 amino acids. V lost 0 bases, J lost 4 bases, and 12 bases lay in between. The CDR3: CASSQDQVAGYGYTF. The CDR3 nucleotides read TGCGCCAGCAGCCAAGATCAGGTGGCAGGCTATGGCTACACCTTC.

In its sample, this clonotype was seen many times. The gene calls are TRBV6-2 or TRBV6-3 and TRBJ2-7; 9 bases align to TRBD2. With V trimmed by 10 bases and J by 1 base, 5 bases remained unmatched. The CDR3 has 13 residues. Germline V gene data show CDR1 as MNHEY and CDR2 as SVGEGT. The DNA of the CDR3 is TGTGCCACCGGGACTAGCTTTTCCTACGAGCAGTACTTC. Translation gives CATGTSFSYEQYF.

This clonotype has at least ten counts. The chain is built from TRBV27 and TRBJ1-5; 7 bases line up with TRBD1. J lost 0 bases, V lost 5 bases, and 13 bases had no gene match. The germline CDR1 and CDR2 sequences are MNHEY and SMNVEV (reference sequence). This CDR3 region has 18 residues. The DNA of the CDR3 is TGTGCCAGCAGTCCCAGGGGGAAAACGGGATATAGCAATCAGCCCCAGCATTTT. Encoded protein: CASSPRGKTGYSNQPQHF.

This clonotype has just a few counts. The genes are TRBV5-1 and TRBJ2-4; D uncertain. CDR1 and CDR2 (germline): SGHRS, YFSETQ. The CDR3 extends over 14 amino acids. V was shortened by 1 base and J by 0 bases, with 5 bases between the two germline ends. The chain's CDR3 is CASSLSVAKNIQYF. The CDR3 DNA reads TGCGCCAGCAGCTTGTCCGTAGCCAAAAACATTCAGTACTTC.

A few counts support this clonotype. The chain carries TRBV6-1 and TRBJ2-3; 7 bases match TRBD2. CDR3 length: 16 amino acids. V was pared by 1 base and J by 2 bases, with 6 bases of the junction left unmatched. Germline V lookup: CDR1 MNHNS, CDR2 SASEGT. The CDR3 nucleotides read TGTGCCAGCAGTGAAGAGGTAGCGGGCCTCACAGATACGCAGTATTTT. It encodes CASSEEVAGLTDTQYF.

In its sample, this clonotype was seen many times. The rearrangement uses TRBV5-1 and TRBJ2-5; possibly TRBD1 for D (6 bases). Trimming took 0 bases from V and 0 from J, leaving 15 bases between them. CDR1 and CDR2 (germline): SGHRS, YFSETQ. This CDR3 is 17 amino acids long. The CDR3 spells CASSLGFRDTYQETQYF. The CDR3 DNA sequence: TGCGCCAGCAGCTTGGGATTCCGGGACACCTACCAAGAGACCCAGTACTTC.

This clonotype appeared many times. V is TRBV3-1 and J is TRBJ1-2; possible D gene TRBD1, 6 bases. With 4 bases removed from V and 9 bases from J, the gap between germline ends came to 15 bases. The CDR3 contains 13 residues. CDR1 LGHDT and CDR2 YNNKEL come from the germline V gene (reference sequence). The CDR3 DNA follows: TGTGCCAGCAGCCCAAGGGGGGATGCGAGCTACACCTTC. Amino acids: CASSPRGDASYTF.

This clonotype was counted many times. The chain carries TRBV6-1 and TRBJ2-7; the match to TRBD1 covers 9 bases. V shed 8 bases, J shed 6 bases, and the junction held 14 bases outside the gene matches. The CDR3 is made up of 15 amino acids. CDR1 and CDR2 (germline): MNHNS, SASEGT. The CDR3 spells CASGQGSGTVGEQYF. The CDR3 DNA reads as TGTGCCAGCGGACAGGGGAGCGGGACGGTGGGCGAGCAGTACTTC.

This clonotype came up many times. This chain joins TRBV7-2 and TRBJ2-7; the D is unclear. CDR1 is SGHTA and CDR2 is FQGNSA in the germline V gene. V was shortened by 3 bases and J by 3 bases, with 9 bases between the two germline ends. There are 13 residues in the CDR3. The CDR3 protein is CASSLRRIYEQYF. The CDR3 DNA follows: TGTGCCAGCAGCTTGAGGCGCATCTACGAGCAGTACTTC.

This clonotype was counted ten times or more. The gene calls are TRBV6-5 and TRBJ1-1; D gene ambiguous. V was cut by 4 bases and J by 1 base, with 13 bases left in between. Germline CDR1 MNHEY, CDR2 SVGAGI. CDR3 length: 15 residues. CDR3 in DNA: TGTGCCAGCAGTTTGGACGTACGCTCGAACACTGAAGCTTTCTTT. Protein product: CASSLDVRSNTEAFF.

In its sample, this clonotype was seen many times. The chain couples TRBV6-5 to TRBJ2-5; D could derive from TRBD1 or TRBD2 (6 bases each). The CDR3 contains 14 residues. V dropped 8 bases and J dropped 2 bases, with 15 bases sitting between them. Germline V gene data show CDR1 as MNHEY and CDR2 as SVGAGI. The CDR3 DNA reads TGTGCCAGCCGAAAGAGGGGGGATCAAGAGACCCAGTACTTC. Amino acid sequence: CASRKRGDQETQYF.

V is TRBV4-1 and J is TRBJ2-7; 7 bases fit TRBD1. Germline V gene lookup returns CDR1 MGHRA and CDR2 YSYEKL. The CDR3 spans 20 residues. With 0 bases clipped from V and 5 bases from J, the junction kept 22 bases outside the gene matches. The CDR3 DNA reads TGCGCCAGCAGCCAAGATTGGGTTGAGCAAAGGGAGACAGGGTCCGACGAGCAGTACTTC. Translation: CASSQDWVEQRETGSDEQYF.

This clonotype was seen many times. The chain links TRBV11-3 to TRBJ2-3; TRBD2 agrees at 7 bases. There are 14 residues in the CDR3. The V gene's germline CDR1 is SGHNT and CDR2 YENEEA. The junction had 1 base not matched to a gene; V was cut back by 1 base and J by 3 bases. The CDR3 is CASSLGGGTDTQYF. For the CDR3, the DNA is TGTGCCAGCAGCTTAGGGGGGGGAACAGATACGCAGTATTTT.

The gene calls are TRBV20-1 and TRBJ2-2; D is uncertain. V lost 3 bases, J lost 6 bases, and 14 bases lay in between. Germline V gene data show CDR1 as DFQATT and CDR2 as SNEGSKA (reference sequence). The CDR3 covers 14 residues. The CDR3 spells CSARGSGFSGELFF. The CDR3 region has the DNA TGCAGTGCTAGGGGCTCTGGGTTCTCCGGGGAGCTGTTTTTT.

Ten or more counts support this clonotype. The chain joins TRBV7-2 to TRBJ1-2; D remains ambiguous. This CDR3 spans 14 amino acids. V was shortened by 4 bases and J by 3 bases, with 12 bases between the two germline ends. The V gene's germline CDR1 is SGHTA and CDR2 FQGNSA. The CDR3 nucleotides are TGTGCCAGCAGCTCCCTTTCCAGAGACTATGGCTACACCTTC. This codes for CASSSLSRDYGYTF.

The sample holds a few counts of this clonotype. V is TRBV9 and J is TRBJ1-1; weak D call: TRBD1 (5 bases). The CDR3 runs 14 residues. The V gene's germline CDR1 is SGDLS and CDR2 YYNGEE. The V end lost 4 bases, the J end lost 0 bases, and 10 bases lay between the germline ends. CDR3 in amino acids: CASSPWGVNTEAFF. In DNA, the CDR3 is TGTGCCAGCAGCCCGTGGGGGGTGAACACTGAAGCTTTCTTT.

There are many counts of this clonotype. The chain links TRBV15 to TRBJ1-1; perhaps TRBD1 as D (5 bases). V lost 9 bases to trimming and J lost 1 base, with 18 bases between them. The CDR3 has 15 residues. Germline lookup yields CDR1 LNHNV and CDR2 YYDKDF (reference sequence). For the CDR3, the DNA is TGTGCCACGGAACAGGCTGAAGGAGAGAACACTGAAGCTTTCTTT. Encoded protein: CATEQAEGENTEAFF.

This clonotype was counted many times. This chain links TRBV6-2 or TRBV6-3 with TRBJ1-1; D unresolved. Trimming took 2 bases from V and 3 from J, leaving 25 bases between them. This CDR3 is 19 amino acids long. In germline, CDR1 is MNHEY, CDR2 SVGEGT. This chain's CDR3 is CASSYPFRLTRLEDTEAFF. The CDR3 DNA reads TGTGCCAGCAGTTACCCCTTTCGTCTTACTCGTTTAGAAGACACTGAAGCTTTCTTT.